One and the same sample provided the 14 T cell receptor beta chains below, sequenced in a study of cytotoxic CD8 clonotypes in ibrutinib-treated CLL. Repertoires were generated with immunoSEQ multiplex PCR, while TCRdb's copy carries only in-frame clones and drops some. The sample shows approximately 160,000 clones, about 88% of them seen only once. The sequenced sample was PBMCs, obtained at disease progression, from a patient treated with ibrutinib. The source is a human donor with chronic lymphocytic leukemia.

V is TRBV5-6 and J is TRBJ1-2; no clear D gene. CDR1 SGHDT and CDR2 YYEEEE come from the germline V gene. V was pared by 4 bases and J by 1 base, with 8 bases between. CDR3 size: 13 residues. CDR3 bases: TGTGCCAGCAGCCGCGACGGTAACTATGGCTACACCTTC. It translates to CASSRDGNYGYTF.

The chain carries TRBV28 and TRBJ2-1, with a weak D call TRBD1 (5 bases). The CDR3 spans 14 residues. CDR1 MDHEN and CDR2 SYDVKM come from the germline V gene. Deletions cut 1 base from V and 5 bases from J, with 9 bases between. The CDR3 reads CASSLSGFNNEQFF. For the CDR3, the DNA is TGTGCCAGCAGTTTATCAGGGTTTAACAATGAGCAGTTCTTC.

This chain uses TRBV7-9 with TRBJ2-2, with D perhaps TRBD2 (5 bases). Germline CDR1 SEHNR, CDR2 FQNEAQ (reference sequence). Trimming took 5 bases from V and 0 from J, leaving 10 bases between them. This CDR3 is 15 amino acids long. The CDR3 here is CASSPAVTNTGELFF. The CDR3, as DNA: TGTGCCAGCAGCCCAGCGGTGACGAACACCGGGGAGCTGTTTTTT.

The V gene is TRBV7-9, the J gene TRBJ2-6; D ambiguous. The CDR3 is 15 amino acids. Trimming removed 5 bases from V and 3 bases from J, with 11 bases in between. The germline gives CDR1 SEHNR, CDR2 FQNEAQ (reference sequence). CDR3 residues: CASSRWQVGANVLTF. The CDR3 DNA is TGTGCCAGCAGCCGTTGGCAAGTTGGGGCCAACGTCCTGACTTTC. Looking up the rest from reference TRBV7-9 and TRBJ2-6 gives the full variable domain: DTGVSQNPRHKITKRGQNVTFRCDPISEHNRLYWYRQTLGQGPEFLTYFQNEAQLEKSRLLSDRFSAERPKGSFSTLEIQRTEQGDSAMYLCASSRWQVGANVLTFGAGSRLTVL.

The chain carries TRBV5-8 and TRBJ1-1, with a weak D call TRBD1 (5 bases). The V end lost 0 bases, the J end lost 6 bases, and 9 bases lay between the germline ends. CDR3 size: 13 residues. CDR1 and CDR2 (germline): SGHTS, YDEGEE. CDR3 sequence (DNA): TGTGCCAGCAGCTTGGTCCCACAGGCTGAAGCTTTCTTT. Protein sequence: CASSLVPQAEAFF.

The chain uses TRBV19 and TRBJ2-7; 8 bases fit TRBD1. There are 15 residues in the CDR3. Germline CDR1 reads LNHDA; CDR2 reads SQIVND (reference sequence). The V gene end was trimmed by 3 bases and the J gene end by 4 bases; junction bases not matched to a gene: 8. The CDR3 sequence is CASSIGQGRGYEQYF. In DNA form, the CDR3 reads TGTGCCAGTAGTATCGGACAGGGAAGGGGGTACGAGCAGTACTTC.

The chain is built from TRBV10-3 and TRBJ2-4, with D possibly being TRBD1 (5 bases). In germline, CDR1 is ENHRY, CDR2 SYGVKD. The CDR3 totals 20 residues. V gave up 8 bases and J gave up 0 bases, with 29 bases separating them. CDR3 in amino acids: CAILPLTDTPTAVAKNIQYF. The CDR3, as DNA: TGTGCCATCCTTCCCCTGACGGACACCCCGACGGCGGTAGCCAAAAACATTCAGTACTTC.

The chain couples TRBV5-6 to TRBJ2-2; D is uncertain. Germline CDR1 reads SGHDT; CDR2 reads YYEEEE. V dropped 4 bases and J dropped 5 bases, with 6 bases sitting between them. The CDR3 loop spans 12 amino acids. The chain's CDR3 is CASSVLTGELFF. The CDR3 DNA follows: TGTGCCAGCAGCGTCCTTACCGGGGAGCTGTTTTTT. Looking up the rest from reference TRBV5-6 and TRBJ2-2 gives the full variable domain: DAGVTQSPTHLIKTRGQQVTLRCSPKSGHDTVSWYQQALGQGPQFIFQYYEEEERQRGNFPDRFSGHQFPNYSSELNVNALLLGDSALYLCASSVLTGELFFGEGSRLTVL.

This clone was seen only once. The chain recombines TRBV19 with TRBJ1-1; D call uncertain. Trimming removed 5 bases from V and 4 bases from J, with 8 bases in between. Germline-derived CDR1 and CDR2 are LNHDA and SQIVND (reference sequence). The CDR3 covers 12 residues. CDR3 region: CASSFRGTEAFF. DNA of the CDR3: TGTGCCAGTAGTTTTCGGGGCACTGAAGCTTTCTTT. Drawing the rest from reference TRBV19 and TRBJ1-1, the complete variable domain is DGGITQSPKYLFRKEGQNVTLSCEQNLNHDAMYWYRQDPGQGLRLIYYSQIVNDFQKGDIAEGYSVSREKKESFPLTVTSAQKNPTAFYLCASSFRGTEAFFGQGTRLTVV.

The chain carries TRBV7-2 and TRBJ2-3; 10 bases are a match to TRBD2. The junction had 10 bases not matched to a gene; V was cut back by 10 bases and J by 3 bases. The CDR3 runs 15 residues. Germline CDR1 SGHTA, CDR2 FQGNSA. The CDR3 nucleotides are TGTGCCATTACTCGTAGCGGGAGGCTAACAGATACGCAGTATTTT. The encoded protein is CAITRSGRLTDTQYF.

The chain carries TRBV9 and TRBJ1-2, with D unclear. CDR1 is SGDLS, CDR2 YYNGEE, per germline. This CDR3 spans 15 amino acids. Trimming shortened V by 0 bases and J by 5 bases, and 14 bases separated the two germline ends. This CDR3 reads CASSVVQAGIYGYTF. The CDR3 coding sequence is TGTGCCAGCAGCGTAGTCCAGGCAGGTATTTATGGCTACACCTTC.

This clone was counted once. The chain combines TRBV7-7 with TRBJ2-3, with 9 bases matching TRBD2. Looked up from germline, CDR1 is SSHAT and CDR2 is FNYEAQ (reference sequence). V lost 6 bases to trimming and J lost 0 bases; unmatched junction nucleotides: 13. CDR3 length equals 18 residues. The CDR3 is CASSPRKVTSGSTDTQYF. The CDR3 region has the DNA TGTGCCAGCAGTCCCAGAAAGGTGACTAGCGGTAGCACAGATACGCAGTATTTT.

V and J are TRBV5-1 and TRBJ2-3, with 8 positions matching TRBD1. V dropped 4 bases and J dropped 2; count of bases not matched to a gene: 18. The CDR3 totals 19 residues. Germline V CDR1 and CDR2: SGHRS, YFSETQ. The CDR3 DNA follows: TGCGCCAGCAGCACTACAGGGGGTCCCGTCGGTGCCCCCACAGATACGCAGTATTTT. It yields the protein CASSTTGGPVGAPTDTQYF.

V is TRBV6-1 and J is TRBJ2-1; D is possibly TRBD1 or TRBD2 (6 bases each). The CDR3 sequence is 15 residues long. V was shortened by 8 bases and J by 8 bases, with 22 bases between the two germline ends. CDR1 is MNHNS, CDR2 SASEGT, per germline. CDR3 protein: CASRTGQPGVDEQFF. The DNA for the CDR3 is TGTGCCAGCCGTACAGGGCAGCCGGGGGTGGATGAGCAGTTCTTC.